The next 15 T cell receptor beta chains were all read from a single sample in a study of blood T cells in healthy people across ages. The authors ran a second PCR of 7 to 11 cycles using a sample-barcoded 5' primer and a J-beta primer mix. TCRdb re-called the 5' RACE reads with MiXCR, one entry per CDR3 protein. Of nearly 1 million distinct CDR3 sequences listed, 45% to 60% are singletons. Sequenced material: blood. The receptors shown here come from an older woman in good health.

The chain combines TRBV12-3 or TRBV12-4 with TRBJ1-5, with unresolved D. This CDR3 is built from 15 residues. The germline V and J ends were trimmed by 1 base and 4 bases, with 11 bases remaining between them. CDR3 in DNA: TGTGCCAGCAGTTTAGGCGCAGTACGGAATCAGCCCCAGCATTTT. It yields the protein CASSLGAVRNQPQHF.

The chain carries TRBV20-1 and TRBJ2-5; no definite D call. The CDR3 is 13 amino acids. Germline V CDR1 and CDR2: DFQATT, SNEGSKA (reference sequence). Here the CDR3 reads CTTFLGYQETQYF. The CDR3 bases are TGCACCACTTTTTTGGGGTACCAAGAGACCCAGTACTTC.

With respect to this clonotype: The junction shows a germline mismatch at one end, possibly a read error. The V gene is TRBV6-6, the J gene TRBJ2-3; D is possibly TRBD2 (5 bases). Per germline, CDR1 MNHNY and CDR2 SVGAGI (reference sequence). The CDR3 is 13 amino acids. The DNA of the CDR3 is TGTGCCGGCAGTACCGCTAGCTACGATACGCAGTATTTT. Residues: CAGSTASYDTQYF.

This rearrangement joins TRBV11-2 to TRBJ2-7; D not resolved. The CDR3 sequence is 15 residues long. Germline V gives CDR1 SGHAT, CDR2 FQNNGV. Trimming removed 0 bases from V and 6 bases from J, with 15 bases in between. DNA of the CDR3: TGTGCCAGCAGCTTAGATCTCACAGCGCCCTGCGAGCAGTACTTC. Its protein product is CASSLDLTAPCEQYF.

This clonotype was seen a handful of times. This chain uses TRBV29-1 with TRBJ2-7; 8 nucleotides line up with TRBD2. The CDR3 consists of 13 residues. The V gene's germline CDR1 is SQVTM and CDR2 ANQGSEA. The V gene end was trimmed by 7 bases and the J gene end by 3 bases; junction bases not matched to a gene: 8. The DNA for the CDR3 is TGCAGCGAAAAACCGGGACTAGACTACGAGCAGTACTTC. Translated, it gives CSEKPGLDYEQYF.

The V and J genes are TRBV19 and TRBJ1-2, with 9 nucleotides matching TRBD1. Unmatched junction bases numbered 9, after V lost 6 bases and J lost 7 bases. The CDR3 is made up of 14 amino acids. Germline loops: CDR1 LNHDA, CDR2 SQIVND (reference sequence). This CDR3 reads CASSFTGTGSGYTF. The CDR3 nucleotides are TGTGCCAGTAGCTTCACCGGGACAGGGTCTGGCTACACCTTC.

This clonotype turned up a few times. V usage is TRBV14 and J usage is TRBJ1-1, with D possibly matching TRBD1 (6 bases). This CDR3 comprises 15 residues. CDR1 SGHDN and CDR2 FVKESK come from the germline V gene. The V end was cut by 1 base, the J end by 2 bases, with 11 bases between. CDR3: CASSQGRTANTEAFF. The CDR3 bases are TGTGCCAGCAGCCAAGGGAGGACAGCAAACACTGAAGCTTTCTTT.

This clonotype appeared a few times. The gene calls are TRBV28 and TRBJ2-1, with D unclear. V lost 5 bases and J lost 0, with 8 bases in between. This CDR3 is 14 amino acids long. Germline-derived CDR1 and CDR2 are MDHEN and SYDVKM. CDR3 bases: TGTGCCAGCAGTGCTGCCAGCTCCTACAATGAGCAGTTCTTC. It codes for CASSAASSYNEQFF.

The V gene is TRBV6-5, the J gene TRBJ2-7, with no clear D. The germline V and J ends were trimmed by 2 bases and 5 bases, with 13 bases remaining between them. Germline V gene sequence: CDR1 MNHEY, CDR2 SVGAGI. CDR3 length: 14 residues. CDR3 bases: TGTGCCAGCAGTTACCAAACTACTGCTCACGAGCAGTACTTC. It encodes CASSYQTTAHEQYF.

In this sample, this clonotype turned up a few times. The V gene is TRBV7-2, the J gene TRBJ2-5; no clear D gene. CDR1 SGHTA and CDR2 FQGNSA come from the germline V gene. Between the trimmed V and J ends, which lost 6 bases and 1 base, there was a span of 9 bases. The CDR3 totals 13 residues. In DNA form, the CDR3 reads TGTGCCAGCAGTCCTACAGCCCAAGAGACCCAGTACTTC. It yields the protein CASSPTAQETQYF. The complete variable domain, with remaining parts taken from reference TRBV7-2 and TRBJ2-5, reads GAGVSQSPSNKVTEKGKDVELRCDPISGHTALYWYRQSLGQGLEFLIYFQGNSAPDKSGLPSDRFSAERTGGSVSTLTIQRTQQEDSAVYLCASSPTAQETQYFGPGTRLLVL.

This clonotype was seen a few times. The chain links TRBV12-3 or TRBV12-4 to TRBJ2-7, with D possibly TRBD2 on 7 matching bases. Trimming left V 5 bases short and J 3 bases short, with 32 bases between. The CDR3 spans 20 residues. CDR3 in amino acids: CASSPRGKGSGPWGFYEQYF. The CDR3 bases are TGTGCCAGCAGTCCCAGGGGAAAAGGTAGCGGGCCTTGGGGCTTCTACGAGCAGTACTTC.

The chain couples TRBV7-2 to TRBJ2-1, with 10 bases identical to TRBD2. The germline V gene encodes CDR1 SGHTA and CDR2 FQGNSA. V trimming: 4 bases; J trimming: 6 bases; junction bases outside the gene matches: 6. The CDR3 sequence is 15 residues long. Here the CDR3 DNA reads TGTGCCAGCAGCTCCACTAGCGGGATTTTCAATGAGCAGTTCTTC. This translates into CASSSTSGIFNEQFF.

This clonotype has only a few counts. V is TRBV5-6 and J is TRBJ2-1, with D hard to call. V was clipped by 4 bases and J by 10 bases, with 30 bases between them. Germline V lookup: CDR1 SGHDT, CDR2 YYEEEE. The CDR3 has 18 residues. The CDR3: CASSQTFKVSIEMNEQFF. In DNA, the CDR3 is TGTGCCAGCAGCCAAACCTTTAAGGTATCAATCGAGATGAACGAGCAGTTCTTC.

This clonotype occurred many times. V is TRBV20-1 and J is TRBJ2-3, with D tentatively TRBD1 (5 bases). V dropped 1 base and J dropped 5 bases, with 13 bases sitting between them. This CDR3 is built from 14 residues. Germline V gene data show CDR1 as DFQATT and CDR2 as SNEGSKA (reference sequence). CDR3 nucleotides: TGCAGTGCTAGAGTAGCAGGGCATGTAGATACGCAGTATTTT. The encoded protein is CSARVAGHVDTQYF.

The chain joins TRBV3-1 to TRBJ2-1, with D possibly TRBD2 on 6 matching bases. Germline CDR1 LGHDT, CDR2 YNNKEL (reference sequence). V lost 3 bases to trimming and J lost 13 bases, with 16 bases between them. The CDR3 extends over 13 amino acids. CDR3 bases: TGTGCCAGCAGCCAGGGTGGTTCGCGGGGTCAGTTCTTC. It yields the protein CASSQGGSRGQFF.